A selection of T cell receptor beta chains follows, all from one sample in a study of blood T cell repertoires in COVID-19. Method: immunoSEQ multiplex PCR; TCRdb's copy keeps in-frame clones and lacks some. The sample includes about 75,000 clones, 79% of them seen just once. Sequenced: peripheral blood. The receptors come from a woman of 80 years or more with active or convalescent COVID-19. Each CDR3 is given with its conserved first and last residue. The D gene is left open where the match is weak. Clone size appears in some rows only: once, few, many, or a class for an expanded clone.

>.|.|TRBV6-5|TRBJ2-1
CASSYSMGGTEQFF
TGTGCCAGCAGTTACTCGATGGGCGGGACCGAGCAGTTCTTC
>.|few|TRBV5-3|TRBJ1-2
CARSLDKAYPGNSYGYTF
TGTGCCAGAAGCTTGGATAAGGCTTACCCAGGGAATTCCTATGGCTACACCTTC
>.|.|TRBV10-3|TRBJ1-5
CAIGGRGADQPQHF
TGTGCCATCGGGGGACGGGGGGCGGATCAGCCCCAGCATTTT
>.|.|TRBV10-3|TRBJ1-5
CAISEARGQPQHF
TGTGCCATCAGTGAGGCCCGCGGTCAGCCCCAGCATTTT
>TRBD1|.|TRBV4-1|TRBJ2-1
CASRNTDRGGTNEQFF
TGCGCCAGCAGAAATACGGACAGGGGAGGGACCAATGAGCAGTTCTTC
>TRBD2|.|TRBV15|TRBJ2-2
CATSRASTSGRTGELFF
TGTGCCACCAGCAGAGCAAGTACGAGCGGGAGAACCGGGGAGCTGTTTTTT
>TRBD1|once|TRBV24-1|TRBJ2-5
CATRATTGQQETQYF
TGTGCCACCAGAGCCACCACGGGACAGCAAGAGACCCAGTACTTC
>TRBD2|.|TRBV29-1|TRBJ2-7
CSVRPSGSTEQYF
TGCAGCGTTAGACCTAGCGGGAGCACCGAGCAGTACTTC
>.|.|TRBV7-9|TRBJ2-3
CASSFSSTDTQYF
TGTGCCAGCAGCTTTTCCTCCACAGATACGCAGTATTTT
>.|.|TRBV4-1|TRBJ2-3
CASSQGGESTQYF
TGCGCCAGCAGCCAAGGGGGGGAAAGTACGCAGTATTTT
>TRBD1|.|TRBV28|TRBJ1-6
CASWDRGSYNSPLHF
TGTGCCAGCTGGGACAGGGGTTCCTATAATTCACCCCTCCACTTT